This TCR beta chain was found in a study of cytomegalovirus exposure and HLA in healthy donors. Study-wide results and limits: Serostatus for CMV was the only available immune exposure information. A later analysis linked a missense variant in DCLRE1C to the trimming of TCR beta V and J genes.

Remarks on this clone: As yet, its antigen is unknown.

The trim removed 3 bases at V and 5 bases at J, leaving 11 bases unmatched. Looked up from germline, CDR1 is GTSNPN and CDR2 is SVGIG (reference sequence). The CDR3 length is 17 residues. 60 Vbeta and 13 Jbeta primers were used in PCR. Produced via immunoSEQ multiplex PCR; TCRdb's table is partial and in-frame only. There are 95,000 to 150,000 clones in the sample, with 3% to 4.5% held by the top ten. The chain recombines TRBV30 with TRBJ2-3; 13 bases agree with TRBD2. The sequence was obtained from a man younger than 35 in good health and CMV-seronegative. The sequenced sample consisted of PBMCs. The CDR3 coding sequence is TGTGCCTGGAGATTTGGGCGACTAGCGGGGGGAGGAGATACGCAGTATTTT. It is translated as CAWRFGRLAGGGDTQYF.